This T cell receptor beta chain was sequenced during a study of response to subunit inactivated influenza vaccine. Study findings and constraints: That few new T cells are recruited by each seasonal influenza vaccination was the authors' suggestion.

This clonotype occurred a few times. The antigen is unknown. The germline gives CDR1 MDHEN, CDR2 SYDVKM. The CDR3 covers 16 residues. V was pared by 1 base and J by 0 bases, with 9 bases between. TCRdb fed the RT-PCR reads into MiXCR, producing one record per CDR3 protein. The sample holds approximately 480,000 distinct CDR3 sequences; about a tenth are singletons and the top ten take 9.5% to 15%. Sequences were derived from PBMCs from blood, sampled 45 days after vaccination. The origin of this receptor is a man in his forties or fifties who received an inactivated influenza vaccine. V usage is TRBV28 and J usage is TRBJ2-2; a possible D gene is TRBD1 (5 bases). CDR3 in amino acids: CASSLYRFPNTGELFF. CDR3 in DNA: TGTGCCAGCAGTTTATACAGGTTCCCGAACACCGGGGAGCTGTTTTTT.